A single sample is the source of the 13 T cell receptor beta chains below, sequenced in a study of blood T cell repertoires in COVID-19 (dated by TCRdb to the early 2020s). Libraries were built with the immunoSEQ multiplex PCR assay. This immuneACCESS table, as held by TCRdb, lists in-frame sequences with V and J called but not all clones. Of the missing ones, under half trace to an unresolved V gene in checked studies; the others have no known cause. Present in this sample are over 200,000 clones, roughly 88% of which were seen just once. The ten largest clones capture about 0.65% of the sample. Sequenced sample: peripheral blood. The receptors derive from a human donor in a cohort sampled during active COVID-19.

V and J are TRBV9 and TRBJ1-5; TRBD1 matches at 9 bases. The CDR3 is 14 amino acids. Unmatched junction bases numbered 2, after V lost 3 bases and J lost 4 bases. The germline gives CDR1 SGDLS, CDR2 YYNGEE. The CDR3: CASSAGTGNQPQHF. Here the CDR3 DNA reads TGTGCCAGCAGCGCCGGGACAGGGAATCAGCCCCAGCATTTT.

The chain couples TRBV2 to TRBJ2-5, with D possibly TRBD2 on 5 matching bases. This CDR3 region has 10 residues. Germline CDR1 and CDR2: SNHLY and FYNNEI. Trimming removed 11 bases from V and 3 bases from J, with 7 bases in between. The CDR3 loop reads CAGGEETQYF. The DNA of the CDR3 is TGTGCCGGAGGAGAAGAGACCCAGTACTTC.

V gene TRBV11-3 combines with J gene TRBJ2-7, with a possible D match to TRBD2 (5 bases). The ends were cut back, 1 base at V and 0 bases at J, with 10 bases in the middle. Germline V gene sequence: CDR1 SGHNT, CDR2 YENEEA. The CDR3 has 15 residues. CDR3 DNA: TGTGCCAGCAGCTTAGTACGGAGGAGCTCCTACGAGCAGTACTTC. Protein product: CASSLVRRSSYEQYF. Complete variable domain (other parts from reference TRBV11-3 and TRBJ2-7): EAGVVQSPRYKIIEKKQPVAFWCNPISGHNTLYWYLQNLGQGPELLIRYENEEAVDDSQLPKDRFSAERLKGVDSTLKIQPAELGDSAVYLCASSLVRRSSYEQYFGPGTRLTVT.

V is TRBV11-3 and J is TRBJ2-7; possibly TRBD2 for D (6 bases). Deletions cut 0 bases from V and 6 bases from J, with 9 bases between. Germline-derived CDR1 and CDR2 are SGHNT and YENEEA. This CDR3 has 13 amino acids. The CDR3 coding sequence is TGTGCCAGCAGCTTAGATCGGAGGGGCGAGCAGTACTTC. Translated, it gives CASSLDRRGEQYF.

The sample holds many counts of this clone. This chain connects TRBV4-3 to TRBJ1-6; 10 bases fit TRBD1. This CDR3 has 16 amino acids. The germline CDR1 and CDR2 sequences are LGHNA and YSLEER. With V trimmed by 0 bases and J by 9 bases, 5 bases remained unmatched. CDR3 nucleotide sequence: TGCGCCAGCAGCCAAGAGGGGGGACAGGGGTTTTCACCCCTCCACTTT. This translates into CASSQEGGQGFSPLHF.

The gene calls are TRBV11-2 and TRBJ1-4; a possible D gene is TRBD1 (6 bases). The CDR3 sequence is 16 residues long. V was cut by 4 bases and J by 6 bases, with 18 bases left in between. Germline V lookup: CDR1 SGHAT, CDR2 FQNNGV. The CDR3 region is CASSSVQGKLYEKLFF. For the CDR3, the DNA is TGTGCCAGCAGCTCAGTACAGGGAAAGCTATATGAAAAACTGTTTTTT.

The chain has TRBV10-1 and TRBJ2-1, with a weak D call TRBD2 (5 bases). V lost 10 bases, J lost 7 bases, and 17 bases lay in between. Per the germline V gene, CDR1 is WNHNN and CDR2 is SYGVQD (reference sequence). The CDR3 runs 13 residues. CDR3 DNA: TGCGCCATTCCAAAGAGACTATGGAATGAGCAGTTCTTC. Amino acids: CAIPKRLWNEQFF.

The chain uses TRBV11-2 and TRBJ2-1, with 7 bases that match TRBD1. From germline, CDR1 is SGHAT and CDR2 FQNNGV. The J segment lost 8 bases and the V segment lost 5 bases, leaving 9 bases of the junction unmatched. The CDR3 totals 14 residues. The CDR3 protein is CASSAPRTGHEQFF. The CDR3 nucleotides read TGTGCCAGCAGCGCACCGAGGACAGGTCATGAGCAGTTCTTC.

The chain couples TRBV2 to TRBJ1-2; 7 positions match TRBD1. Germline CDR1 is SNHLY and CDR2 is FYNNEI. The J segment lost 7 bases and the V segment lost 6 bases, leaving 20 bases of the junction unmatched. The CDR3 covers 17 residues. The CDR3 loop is CASSETPYRGAEVGYTF. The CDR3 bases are TGTGCCAGCAGCGAAACCCCCTACAGGGGTGCAGAAGTTGGCTACACCTTC.

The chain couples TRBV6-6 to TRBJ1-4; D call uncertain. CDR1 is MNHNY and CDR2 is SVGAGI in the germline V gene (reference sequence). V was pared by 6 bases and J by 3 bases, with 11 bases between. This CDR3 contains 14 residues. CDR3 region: CASRPTEPNEKLFF. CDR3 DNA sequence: TGTGCCAGCAGGCCTACAGAGCCTAATGAAAAACTGTTTTTT.

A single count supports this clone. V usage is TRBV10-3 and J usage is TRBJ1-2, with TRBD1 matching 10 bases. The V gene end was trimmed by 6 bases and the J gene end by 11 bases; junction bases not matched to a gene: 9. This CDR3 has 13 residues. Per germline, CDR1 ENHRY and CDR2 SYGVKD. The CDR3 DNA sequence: TGTGCCATCAGCGAAGACAGGGGGCTGGTATACACCTTC. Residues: CAISEDRGLVYTF.

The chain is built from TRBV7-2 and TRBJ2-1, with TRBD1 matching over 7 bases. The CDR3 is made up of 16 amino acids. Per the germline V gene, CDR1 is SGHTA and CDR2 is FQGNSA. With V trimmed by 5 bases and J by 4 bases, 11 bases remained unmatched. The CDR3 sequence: CASSIHAGTDYNEQFF. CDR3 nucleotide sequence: TGTGCCAGCAGCATCCACGCCGGGACAGATTACAATGAGCAGTTCTTC.

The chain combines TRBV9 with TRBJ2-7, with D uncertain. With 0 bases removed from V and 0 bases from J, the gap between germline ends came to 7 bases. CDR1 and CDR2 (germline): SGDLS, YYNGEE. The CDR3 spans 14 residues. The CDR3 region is CASSVDSHSYEQYF. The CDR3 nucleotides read TGTGCCAGCAGCGTAGACTCCCACTCCTACGAGCAGTACTTC.